This is a list of T cell receptor beta chains from one sample in a study of cytomegalovirus exposure and HLA in healthy donors. Method: immunoSEQ multiplex PCR; TCRdb's copy keeps in-frame clones and lacks some. The sample lists over 80,000 clones, 65% to 80% occurring once. Sequenced sample: PBMCs. The receptors derive from a man aged 40-49 years in good health and CMV-seronegative. Each CDR3 is given with its conserved first and last residue. The D gene is left open where the match is weak. Rows may omit the clone size; those that give it use once, few, many or a size class.

clone size	J gene	D gene	V gene	CDR3 DNA	CDR3 protein
-	TRBJ1-1	-	TRBV27	TGTGCCAGCAGTTTCCTGGACAGGAACACTGAAGCTTTCTTT	CASSFLDRNTEAFF
-	TRBJ2-7	-	TRBV19	TGTGCCAGTACCCGATATGGACACGGTACCTACGAGCAGTACTTC	CASTRYGHGTYEQYF
-	TRBJ1-4	TRBD1	TRBV5-4	TGTGCCAGCAGCTCAGGACAGGGCGGACTGTTTTTT	CASSSGQGGLFF
few	TRBJ2-4	TRBD1	TRBV2	TGTGCCAGCGGGACAGGGTTCCTAGCCAAAAACATTCAGTACTTC	CASGTGFLAKNIQYF
once	TRBJ1-3	-	TRBV11-3	TGTGCCAGCAGCTTAGCGGCGGGATTTGGAAACACCATATATTTT	CASSLAAGFGNTIYF
-	TRBJ1-2	-	TRBV25-1	TGTGCCAGCAGGGGGGCAGGGGGCTACACCTTC	CASRGAGGYTF
-	TRBJ1-6	-	TRBV4-2	TGTGCCAGCAGCCAAGAACAGGGCATAAAGTCACCCCTCCACTTT	CASSQEQGIKSPLHF
-	TRBJ1-6	TRBD1	TRBV9	TGTGCCAGCAGCCCGAGACAGGGGAGCAATTCACCCCTCCACTTT	CASSPRQGSNSPLHF
once	TRBJ2-3	-	TRBV9	TGTGCCAGCAGCCCCAGACGTGGGGCCCAGGGAGATACGCAGTATTTT	CASSPRRGAQGDTQYF
-	TRBJ2-3	-	TRBV6-5	TGTGCCAGCAGATACTCCCTGAGGGATACGCAGTATTTT	CASRYSLRDTQYF
-	TRBJ1-2	-	TRBV5-5	TGTGCCAGCAGCCTCAACGACATATATGGCTACACCTTC	CASSLNDIYGYTF
once	TRBJ1-1	-	TRBV7-2	TGTGCCAGCAGCCTAAATACAGTGAACACTGAAGCTTTCTTT	CASSLNTVNTEAFF
-	TRBJ2-2	-	TRBV9	TGTACCAGCAGCGTAGCAGGGGCCGCGAACACCGGGGAGCTGTTTTTT	CTSSVAGAANTGELFF
few	TRBJ1-1	-	TRBV4-3	TGCGCCAGCAGCCAAGATCCCTCGAACACTGAAGCTTTCTTT	CASSQDPSNTEAFF
-	TRBJ1-3	-	TRBV11-1	TGTGCCAGCAGCTTACCCCGGAGCATCCGAGGAAACACCATATATTTT	CASSLPRSIRGNTIYF
-	TRBJ2-1	TRBD1	TRBV6-4	TGTGCCAGCAGTCGGGACAGGTACAATGAGCAGTTCTTC	CASSRDRYNEQFF